The 27 T cell receptor beta chains in this list originate from one sample, sequenced in a study of T-cell reconstitution after alpha-beta-depleted transplantation in children. A library of TCRbeta sequences, prepared with unique molecular identifiers, was generated. TCRdb re-analysed the PCR reads in MiXCR, keeping a single row per CDR3 protein. Of roughly 590,000 distinct CDR3 sequences in the sample, around a sixth were seen once. The specimen was PBMCs from the stem cell graft donor, collected from the stem cell graft. These receptors all come from a human donor who donated a stem cell graft to a child with acute myeloid leukemia.

V usage is TRBV12-3 or TRBV12-4 and J usage is TRBJ2-5, with D possibly TRBD2 on 7 matching bases. Trimming left V 5 bases short and J 5 bases short, with 21 bases between. The CDR3 is made up of 16 amino acids. CDR3 sequence (DNA): TGTGCCAGCAGTAGAGAAATCGCGGGGGCCGGGGAGACCCAGTACTTC. Translating it yields CASSREIAGAGETQYF.

Worth noting for this clonotype: A read error is likely, as this CDR3 ends without the conserved phenylalanine or tryptophan. The rearrangement uses TRBV6-5 and TRBJ1-1; D not certain. V dropped 6 bases and J dropped 4 bases, with 3 bases sitting between them. The CDR3 loop spans 10 amino acids. Germline CDR1 MNHEY, CDR2 SVGAGI. In DNA, the CDR3 is TGTGCCAGCAGCCTCACTGAAGCTTTCTGT. This translates into CASSLTEAFC.

The chain employs TRBV4-1 and TRBJ1-5, with D perhaps matching TRBD1 (6 bases). V lost 2 bases, J lost 4 bases, and 15 bases lay in between. There are 16 residues in the CDR3. Germline values: CDR1 MGHRA, CDR2 YSYEKL. The CDR3 DNA follows: TGCGCCAGCAGCCAAACAGGGAACTCCCTGAATCAGCCCCAGCATTTT. Protein: CASSQTGNSLNQPQHF.

This clonotype was counted at least ten times. V usage is TRBV5-4 and J usage is TRBJ2-7; D is ambiguous. V was trimmed by 4 bases and J by 4 bases, leaving 9 bases between them. Germline CDR1 SGHNT, CDR2 YYREEE (reference sequence). The CDR3 is 12 residues long. The CDR3 coding sequence is TGTGCCAGCAGCCTCGACACATACGAGCAGTACTTC. Protein sequence: CASSLDTYEQYF.

V and J are TRBV25-1 and TRBJ2-2; 9 bases are shared with TRBD2. The CDR3 contains 18 residues. With 0 bases clipped from V and 2 bases from J, the junction kept 7 bases outside the gene matches. CDR1 is MGHDK, CDR2 SYGVNS, per germline. The CDR3 sequence: CASSEYFTSGRNTGELFF. The DNA for the CDR3 is TGTGCCAGCAGTGAATATTTCACTAGCGGGCGTAACACCGGGGAGCTGTTTTTT.

V gene TRBV20-1 combines with J gene TRBJ2-5, with D perhaps assigned TRBD1 or TRBD2 (6 bases each). Trimming pared 3 bases from V and 4 bases from J, leaving 15 bases between. Germline V lookup: CDR1 DFQATT, CDR2 SNEGSKA (reference sequence). The CDR3 loop spans 14 amino acids. CDR3 in DNA: TGCAGTGCTAGTCGACCGGGGGCCGGAGAGACCCAGTACTTC. Protein product: CSASRPGAGETQYF.

The chain is built from TRBV11-2 and TRBJ2-7, with 11 bases identical to TRBD2. Losses at the gene ends were 2 bases for V and 1 base for J; bases not matched to a gene: 10. The CDR3 totals 18 residues. The germline V gene encodes CDR1 SGHAT and CDR2 FQNNGV. Here the CDR3 DNA reads TGTGCCAGCAGCTTACACACTAGCGGGGGTTTAGTTTCCTACGAGCAGTACTTC. It yields the protein CASSLHTSGGLVSYEQYF.

The CDR3 DNA is TGTGCCAGCAGCGTAGATAGTCTCGGGGAGCTGTTTTTT. Protein product: CASSVDSLGELFF. This chain uses TRBV9 with TRBJ2-2, with D unresolved. V shed 0 bases and J shed 7 bases, with 7 bases lying between them. There are 13 residues in the CDR3. The germline gives CDR1 SGDLS, CDR2 YYNGEE.

V gene TRBV4-1 combines with J gene TRBJ1-1; no clear D gene. The germline CDR1 and CDR2 sequences are MGHRA and YSYEKL. Trimming pared 4 bases from V and 1 base from J, leaving 10 bases between. The CDR3 has 14 residues. The CDR3 bases are TGCGCCAGCAGCCGCTCGGACGGGAACACTGAAGCTTTCTTT. It encodes CASSRSDGNTEAFF.

This clonotype was seen only a few times. This chain joins TRBV6-5 and TRBJ2-2; a possible D gene is TRBD2 (5 bases). The CDR3 contains 14 residues. Trimming stripped 0 bases from V and 9 bases from J, with 11 bases between. Germline V lookup: CDR1 MNHEY, CDR2 SVGAGI. The CDR3 DNA reads as TGTGCCAGCAGTTACTCTGGCTCGGGAAGGGAGCTGTTTTTT. Residues: CASSYSGSGRELFF.

The CDR3 DNA is TGCAGTGCTGGGGGCTGGGGTGTAGAAAATGAGCAGTTCTTC. This codes for CSAGGWGVENEQFF. The chain is built from TRBV20-1 and TRBJ2-1, with D perhaps matching TRBD1 (6 bases). This CDR3 has 14 residues. With 5 bases removed from V and 7 bases from J, the gap between germline ends came to 18 bases. CDR1 DFQATT and CDR2 SNEGSKA come from the germline V gene (reference sequence).

This clonotype was seen many times. The rearrangement links TRBV6-5 to TRBJ2-1; D possibly corresponds to TRBD1 (5 bases). There are 15 residues in the CDR3. Trimming cost V 4 bases and J 8 bases, with 18 bases left between them. Germline loops: CDR1 MNHEY, CDR2 SVGAGI. The DNA of the CDR3 is TGTGCCAGCAGTTCAACAAGGACATTGCAATATGAGCAGTTCTTC. Protein: CASSSTRTLQYEQFF.

The table lists this clonotype with many counts. The J gene is TRBJ2-6, the V gene TRBV20-1, with D uncertain. CDR3 length equals 12 residues. CDR1 is DFQATT, CDR2 SNEGSKA, per germline (reference sequence). The CDR3 DNA follows: TGCAGCTACCGCTCTGGGGCCAACGTCCTGACTTTC. Encoded protein: CSYRSGANVLTF.

This clonotype came up many times. This chain links TRBV20-1 with TRBJ2-1; TRBD2 agrees at 8 bases. Germline V gene sequence: CDR1 DFQATT, CDR2 SNEGSKA (reference sequence). The ends lost 7 bases at V and 1 base at J; junction bases unmatched: 12. CDR3 length: 16 amino acids. The CDR3 sequence is CSVGGGRESSYNEQFF. The CDR3 nucleotides read TGCAGTGTCGGGGGGGGGAGGGAAAGTTCCTACAATGAGCAGTTCTTC.

This clonotype was detected ten times or more. The chain links TRBV27 to TRBJ2-4; the match to TRBD1 covers 10 bases. The CDR3 extends over 13 amino acids. Germline CDR1 MNHEY, CDR2 SMNVEV (reference sequence). J gave up 8 bases and V 6 bases, and 4 bases lay outside the gene matches. CDR3 residues: CASRGGQGDIQYF. CDR3 nucleotide sequence: TGTGCCAGCAGGGGTGGACAGGGGGACATTCAGTACTTC.

This clonotype was picked up a small number of times. The genes are TRBV27 and TRBJ2-2, with D possibly being TRBD2 (5 bases). The CDR3 has 15 residues. V shed 3 bases and J shed 0 bases, with 8 bases lying between them. Per germline, CDR1 MNHEY and CDR2 SMNVEV (reference sequence). DNA for the CDR3: TGTGCCAGCAGTTTTATGGGAGCGAACACCGGGGAGCTGTTTTTT. Translated, it gives CASSFMGANTGELFF.

This clonotype has a count of ten or more. CDR3 in amino acids: CASSLDRGNYGYTF. CDR3 nucleotide sequence: TGTGCCAGCAGCTTAGACAGGGGAAACTATGGCTACACCTTC. The chain couples TRBV7-2 to TRBJ1-2; TRBD1 agrees at 7 bases. The CDR3 sequence is 14 residues long. J lost 2 bases, V lost 1 base, and 1 base had no gene match. CDR1 is SGHTA and CDR2 is FQGNSA in the germline V gene.

This clonotype has only a few counts. The gene calls are TRBV20-1 and TRBJ1-6, with D perhaps matching TRBD1 (5 bases). This CDR3 spans 14 amino acids. Germline CDR1 reads DFQATT; CDR2 reads SNEGSKA (reference sequence). V lost 7 bases to trimming and J lost 8 bases, with 18 bases between them. The CDR3 bases are TGCAGTGTCGAAAAGGACATGTCAGATTCACCCCTCCACTTT. Residues: CSVEKDMSDSPLHF.

This clonotype was picked up many times. The gene calls are TRBV20-1 and TRBJ2-2; D possibly uses TRBD1 or TRBD2 (6 bases each). The V and J ends lost 0 bases and 4 bases respectively, with 12 bases between them. There are 15 residues in the CDR3. The germline CDR1 and CDR2 sequences are DFQATT and SNEGSKA (reference sequence). The CDR3 sequence is CSARESGAVTGELFF. CDR3 nucleotides: TGCAGTGCTAGAGAGTCGGGGGCTGTCACCGGGGAGCTGTTTTTT.

This clonotype came up many times. The rearrangement links TRBV20-1 to TRBJ2-5; D remains ambiguous. The V gene's germline CDR1 is DFQATT and CDR2 SNEGSKA (reference sequence). The CDR3 is 14 amino acids. V was pared by 4 bases and J by 5 bases, with 17 bases between. CDR3 region: CSATRGVDAETQYF. The CDR3 coding sequence is TGCAGTGCTACCCGAGGAGTGGATGCGGAGACCCAGTACTTC.

This clonotype was found many times. This sequence joins TRBV11-2 and TRBJ2-2; 9 bases fit TRBD2. In germline, CDR1 is SGHAT, CDR2 FQNNGV. CDR3 size: 19 residues. With V trimmed by 0 bases and J by 0 bases, 8 bases remained unmatched. The CDR3 nucleotides read TGTGCCAGCAGCTTAGATCCCGAGCGGGGGGACTCGAACACCGGGGAGCTGTTTTTT. Translated, it gives CASSLDPERGDSNTGELFF.

Remarks on this clonotype: This may stem from a read error, because a much larger clone lies one nucleotide away. The J gene is TRBJ1-1, the V gene TRBV5-5; no reliable D call. Germline V CDR1 and CDR2: SGHKS, YYEKEE (reference sequence). V was clipped by 6 bases and J by 0 bases, with 9 bases between them. The CDR3 length is 13 residues. CDR3 sequence (DNA): TGTGCCAGCAAGGCGACCATGAACACTGAAGCTTTCTTT. Protein: CASKATMNTEAFF. Complete variable domain (other parts from reference TRBV5-5 and TRBJ1-1): DAGVTQSPTHLIKTRGQQVTLRCSPISGHKSVSWYQQVLGQGPQFIFQYYEKEERGRGNFPDRFSARQFPNYSSELNVNALLLGDSALYLCASKATMNTEAFFGQGTRLTVV.

This clonotype was seen at least ten times. The J gene is TRBJ2-1, the V gene TRBV12-3 or TRBV12-4; tentative D call: TRBD1 (6 bases). The V end lost 4 bases, the J end lost 9 bases, and 13 bases lay between the germline ends. The CDR3 spans 13 residues. Here the CDR3 reads CASSWDTFSEQFF. In DNA form, the CDR3 reads TGTGCCAGCAGTTGGGACACCTTTAGTGAGCAGTTCTTC.

The chain has TRBV5-5 and TRBJ2-7, with D perhaps matching TRBD1 or TRBD2 (6 bases each). Trimming removed 2 bases from V and 4 bases from J, with 16 bases in between. The CDR3 sequence is 15 residues long. Germline V lookup: CDR1 SGHKS, CDR2 YYEKEE (reference sequence). CDR3 coding DNA: TGTGCCAGCAGCTTCCGTGGGGGGCCGGGGTACGAGCAGTACTTC. This gives the protein CASSFRGGPGYEQYF.

This clonotype was picked up many times. V is TRBV20-1 and J is TRBJ1-1; D is unclear. The CDR3 consists of 16 residues. V was trimmed by 1 base and J by 5 bases, leaving 20 bases between them. The germline gives CDR1 DFQATT, CDR2 SNEGSKA (reference sequence). The CDR3: CSARVSPRKGRTEAFF. CDR3 nucleotides: TGCAGTGCTAGAGTTTCCCCGAGGAAGGGAAGGACTGAAGCTTTCTTT.

This clonotype was observed a few times. The chain recombines TRBV27 with TRBJ2-3; TRBD2 aligns across 10 bases. Germline V gene sequence: CDR1 MNHEY, CDR2 SMNVEV (reference sequence). The CDR3 is 14 amino acids. After removal of 7 bases from V and 2 bases from J, the junction contained 3 bases not matched to a gene. CDR3 sequence reads: CASTSGGATDTQYF. The CDR3 DNA reads as TGTGCCAGCACCAGCGGGGGGGCCACAGATACGCAGTATTTT.

This clonotype has only a few counts. The V and J genes are TRBV11-2 and TRBJ1-5; D is unclear. CDR1 SGHAT and CDR2 FQNNGV come from the germline V gene. This CDR3 has 14 residues. Between the trimmed V and J ends, which lost 0 bases and 3 bases, there was a span of 6 bases. The CDR3 DNA is TGTGCCAGCAGCTTAGAATCGCCCAATCAGCCCCAGCATTTT. Its protein product is CASSLESPNQPQHF.